This is a list of T cell receptor beta chains from one sample in a study of immune evolution from preneoplasia to lung adenocarcinoma. Data came from immunoSEQ multiplex PCR; TCRdb stores just in-frame clones and leaves some out. The data hold approximately 12,000 clones, with roughly 85% observed a single time. Input material: FFPE invasive lung adenocarcinoma tissue. These receptor sequences come from a person aged 65 to 85 with invasive lung adenocarcinoma. The CDR3 runs from the conserved cysteine through the conserved F or W. A D gene is named only where the DNA matches it firmly.

>TRBJ1-1|NA|TRBV30
CAWRSSIAEAFF
>TRBJ2-1|NA|TRBV6-5
CASSTRSVSYNEQFF
>TRBJ1-3|NA|TRBV28
CASSSGTGYSGNTIYF
>TRBJ2-1|TRBD2|TRBV5-1
CASEDRLIAGGQVNEQFF
>TRBJ2-3|NA|TRBV18
CASSPPAGSDTQYF
>TRBJ2-2|TRBD1|TRBV29-1
CSVGQGAHTGELFF
>TRBJ2-7|NA|TRBV5-1
CASSWTAGYEQYF
>TRBJ1-1|NA|TRBV19
CASSNRGNEAFF
>TRBJ1-1|NA|TRBV11-2
CASSLVFARSEAFF
>TRBJ1-1|TRBD1|TRBV5-1
CASSLGGQGEAFF
>TRBJ2-1|TRBD1|TRBV11-2
CASSPDRDIGLEQFF
>TRBJ2-3|NA|TRBV5-6
CASSPLTGNADTQYF
>TRBJ2-7|TRBD1|TRBV30
CAWSTTGTFWEQYF
>TRBJ1-4|TRBD1|TRBV5-4
CASSYGQGGTGLFF
>TRBJ1-2|TRBD1|TRBV5-1
CASSSSVGTGDGYTF
>TRBJ2-5|NA|TRBV2
CASSEARGEKETQYF
>TRBJ2-3|NA|TRBV28
CASQTTGGLETDTQYF
>TRBJ2-7|NA|TRBV10-2
CASSESYEQYF
>TRBJ2-5|TRBD1|TRBV7-9
CASSLAGGSRETQYF
>TRBJ1-5|NA|TRBV10-2
CASSRSGWANQPQHF
>TRBJ2-7|TRBD1|TRBV4-1
CASSQDLNRGLPNVAQAYEQYF
>TRBJ1-1|TRBD1|TRBV19
CASSQHRGQTEAFF
>TRBJ2-7|NA|TRBV6-1
CASSDIGPDEQYF
>TRBJ2-1|NA|TRBV5-1
CASSPDGLANNEQFF
>TRBJ2-3|NA|TRBV5-4
CASNHNRANTQYF
>TRBJ2-4|NA|TRBV2
CASSDAGVAKNIQYF
>TRBJ1-5|TRBD1|TRBV6-1
CASSVLGQANQPQHF
>TRBJ1-5|NA|TRBV15
CATSRDVGFNQPQHF
>TRBJ2-5|NA|TRBV5-1
CASSLDIHQETQYF
>TRBJ2-3|TRBD2|TRBV11-2
CASSQRLAGITDTQYF
>TRBJ1-2|TRBD1|TRBV5-1
CASTGQGDRGYTF
>TRBJ2-1|NA|TRBV30
CAWSPGSPYNEQFF